This T cell receptor (beta chain) is from a study of T-cell memory formation after mild COVID-19. Each CDR3 protein gets one entry after TCRdb re-called the 5' RACE reads with MiXCR. There are about 360,000 distinct CDR3 sequences in the sample; roughly 14% occur only once, and 22% lies in the top ten. Trimming pared 6 bases from V and 4 bases from J, leaving 15 bases between. Germline CDR1 MNHEY, CDR2 SVGAGI. The CDR3 length is 14 residues. The specimen was PBMCs or a T cell subset sorted from them (not recorded which). The chain uses TRBV6-5 and TRBJ1-1, with D uncertain. The clonotype was recovered from a young man who had mild COVID-19 (a few samples of this study predate the infection). Cell type and time point are not known. CDR3 sequence (DNA): TGTGCCAGCAGGTCCTTGGGCGTGGCCACTGAAGCTTTCTTT. Encoded protein: CASRSLGVATEAFF.